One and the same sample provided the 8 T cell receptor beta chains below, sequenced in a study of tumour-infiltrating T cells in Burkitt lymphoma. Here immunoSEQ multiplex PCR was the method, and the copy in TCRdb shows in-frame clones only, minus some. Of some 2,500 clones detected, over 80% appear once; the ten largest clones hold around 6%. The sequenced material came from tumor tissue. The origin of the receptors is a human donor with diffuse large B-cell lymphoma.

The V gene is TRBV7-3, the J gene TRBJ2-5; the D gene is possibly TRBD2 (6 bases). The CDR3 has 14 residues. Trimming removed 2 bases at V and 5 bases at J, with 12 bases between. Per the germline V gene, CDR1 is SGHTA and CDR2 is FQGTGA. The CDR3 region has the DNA TGTGCCAGCAGCTTAGTGGGCGGAGGGGAGACCCAGTACTTC. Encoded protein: CASSLVGGGETQYF.

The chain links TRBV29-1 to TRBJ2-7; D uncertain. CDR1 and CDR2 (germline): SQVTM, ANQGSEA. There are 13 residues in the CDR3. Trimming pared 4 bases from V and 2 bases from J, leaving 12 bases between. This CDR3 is CSVVGTDTYEQYF. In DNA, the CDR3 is TGCAGCGTTGTTGGAACAGACACCTACGAGCAGTACTTC.

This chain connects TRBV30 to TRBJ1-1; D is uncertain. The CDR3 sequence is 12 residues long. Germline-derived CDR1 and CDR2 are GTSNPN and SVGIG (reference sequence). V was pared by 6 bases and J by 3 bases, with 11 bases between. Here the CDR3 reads CACSHGYTEAFF. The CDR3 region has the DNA TGTGCCTGCTCACACGGGTACACTGAAGCTTTCTTT.

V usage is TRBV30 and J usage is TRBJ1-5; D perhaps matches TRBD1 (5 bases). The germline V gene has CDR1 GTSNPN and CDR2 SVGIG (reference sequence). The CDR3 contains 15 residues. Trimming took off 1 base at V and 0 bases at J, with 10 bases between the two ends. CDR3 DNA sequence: TGTGCCTGGAGTGCAGGGATCAATAGCAATCAGCCCCAGCATTTT. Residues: CAWSAGINSNQPQHF.

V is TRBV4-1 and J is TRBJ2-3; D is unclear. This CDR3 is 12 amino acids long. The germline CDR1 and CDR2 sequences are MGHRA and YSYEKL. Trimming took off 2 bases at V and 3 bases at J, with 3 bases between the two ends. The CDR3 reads CASSQTTDTQYF. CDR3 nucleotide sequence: TGCGCCAGCAGCCAAACAACAGATACGCAGTATTTT.

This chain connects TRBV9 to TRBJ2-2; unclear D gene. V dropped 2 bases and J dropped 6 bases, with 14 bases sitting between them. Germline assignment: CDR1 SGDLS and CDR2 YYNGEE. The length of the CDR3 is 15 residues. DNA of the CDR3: TGTGCCAGCAGCGTCGGTAGTTGGGCGGCCGGGGAGCTGTTTTTT. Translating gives CASSVGSWAAGELFF.

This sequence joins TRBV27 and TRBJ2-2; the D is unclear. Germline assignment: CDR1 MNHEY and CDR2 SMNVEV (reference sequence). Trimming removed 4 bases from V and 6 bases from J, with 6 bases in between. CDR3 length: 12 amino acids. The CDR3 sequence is CASSSNPGELFF. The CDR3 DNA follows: TGTGCCAGCAGTTCGAATCCCGGGGAGCTGTTTTTT.

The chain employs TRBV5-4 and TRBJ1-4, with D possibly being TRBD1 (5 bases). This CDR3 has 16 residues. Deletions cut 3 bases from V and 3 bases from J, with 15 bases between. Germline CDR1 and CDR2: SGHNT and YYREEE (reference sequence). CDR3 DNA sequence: TGTGCCAGCAGCTCCGGTCTTGGGGCTTCTAATGAAAAACTGTTTTTT. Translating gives CASSSGLGASNEKLFF.